These T cell receptor beta chains were read from a single sample in a study of blood T cell repertoires in COVID-19. Sequencing used immunoSEQ multiplex PCR; TCRdb keeps in-frame clones, though not all of them. The table has over 200,000 clones, around 89% seen once. Source material: peripheral blood. The receptors stem from a young man with COVID-19, enrolled during active disease. The CDR3 runs from the conserved cysteine through the conserved F or W. A D gene is named only where the DNA matches it firmly. Clone size is stated in some rows and not others, as once, few, many or a class when expanded.

size	V	D	J	CDR3	DNA
.	TRBV18	TRBD1	TRBJ2-1	CASSPPRTGGYEQFF	TGTGCCAGCTCACCACCAAGGACAGGGGGCTATGAGCAGTTCTTC
.	TRBV5-1	.	TRBJ2-7	CASSSRSRSYEQYF	TGCGCCAGCAGCTCGAGGTCGCGAAGCTACGAGCAGTACTTC
.	TRBV10-3	.	TRBJ2-5	CAISDQGGRETQYF	TGTGCCATCAGTGATCAGGGGGGTAGGGAGACCCAGTACTTC
once	TRBV7-9	.	TRBJ1-1	CASSRTGMNTEAFF	TGTGCCAGCAGCCGGACGGGAATGAACACTGAAGCTTTCTTT
.	TRBV27	.	TRBJ1-2	CASSVREGYGYTF	TGTGCCAGCAGTGTCAGGGAAGGCTATGGCTACACCTTC
.	TRBV29-1	TRBD2	TRBJ2-2	CSVGGLDAGELFF	TGCAGCGTTGGGGGACTAGACGCCGGGGAGCTGTTTTTT
.	TRBV5-4	TRBD1	TRBJ1-3	CASSPYQQGTLGNTIYF	TGTGCCAGCAGCCCCTACCAACAGGGGACCTTAGGAAACACCATATATTTT
.	TRBV11-3	.	TRBJ1-3	CASSPTFGNTIYF	TGTGCCAGCAGCCCGACATTTGGAAACACCATATATTTT
.	TRBV7-9	.	TRBJ1-3	CASSRGGVPSGNTIYF	TGTGCCAGCTCCCGTGGCGGGGTCCCCTCTGGAAACACCATATATTTT
.	TRBV18	TRBD1	TRBJ1-2	CASSLLQGETRINYGYTF	TGTGCCAGCTCACTTTTACAGGGGGAGACGAGGATCAACTATGGCTACACCTTC